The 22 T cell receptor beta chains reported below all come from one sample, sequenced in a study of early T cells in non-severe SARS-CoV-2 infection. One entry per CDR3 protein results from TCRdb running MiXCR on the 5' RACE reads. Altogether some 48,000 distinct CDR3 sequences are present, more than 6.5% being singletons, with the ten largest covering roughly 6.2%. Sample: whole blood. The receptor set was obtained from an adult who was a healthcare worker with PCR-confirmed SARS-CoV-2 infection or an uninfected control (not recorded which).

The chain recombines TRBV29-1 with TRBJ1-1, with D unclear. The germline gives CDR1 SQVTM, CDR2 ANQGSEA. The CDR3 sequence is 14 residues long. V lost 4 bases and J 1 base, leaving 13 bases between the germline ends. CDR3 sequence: CSVVRGQGNTEAFF. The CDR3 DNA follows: TGCAGCGTTGTAAGAGGCCAAGGGAACACTGAAGCTTTCTTT.

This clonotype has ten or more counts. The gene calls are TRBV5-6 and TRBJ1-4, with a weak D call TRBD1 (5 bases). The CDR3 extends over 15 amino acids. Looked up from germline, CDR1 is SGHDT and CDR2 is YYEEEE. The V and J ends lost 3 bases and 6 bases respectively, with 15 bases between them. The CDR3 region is CASSSGALADEKLFF. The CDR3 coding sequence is TGTGCCAGCAGCTCTGGGGCCCTCGCGGATGAAAAACTGTTTTTT.

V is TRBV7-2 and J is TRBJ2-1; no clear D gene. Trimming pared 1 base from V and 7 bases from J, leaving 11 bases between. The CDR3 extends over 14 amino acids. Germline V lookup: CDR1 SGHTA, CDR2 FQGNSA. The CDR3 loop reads CASSLGPPTNEQFF. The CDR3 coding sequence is TGTGCCAGCAGCTTAGGACCCCCTACGAATGAGCAGTTCTTC.

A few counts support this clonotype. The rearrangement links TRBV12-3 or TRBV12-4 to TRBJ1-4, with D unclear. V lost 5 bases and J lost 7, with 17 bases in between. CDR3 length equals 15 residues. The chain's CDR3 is CASSQQTPNSEKLFF. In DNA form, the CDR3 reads TGTGCCAGCAGTCAACAGACCCCGAACAGTGAAAAACTGTTTTTT.

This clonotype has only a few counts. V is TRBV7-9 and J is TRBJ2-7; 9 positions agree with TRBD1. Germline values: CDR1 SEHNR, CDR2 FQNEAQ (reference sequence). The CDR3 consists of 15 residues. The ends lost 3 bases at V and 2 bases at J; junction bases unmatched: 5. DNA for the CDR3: TGTGCCAGCAGCTTCCGACAGGGGGTCACCTACGAGCAGTACTTC. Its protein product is CASSFRQGVTYEQYF.

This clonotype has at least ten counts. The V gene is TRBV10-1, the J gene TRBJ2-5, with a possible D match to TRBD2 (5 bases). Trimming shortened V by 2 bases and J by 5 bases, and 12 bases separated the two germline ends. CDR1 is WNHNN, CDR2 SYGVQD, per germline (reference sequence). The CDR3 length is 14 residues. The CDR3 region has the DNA TGCGCCAGCAGTGAGGGACTGCCCAAGGAGACCCAGTACTTC. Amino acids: CASSEGLPKETQYF.

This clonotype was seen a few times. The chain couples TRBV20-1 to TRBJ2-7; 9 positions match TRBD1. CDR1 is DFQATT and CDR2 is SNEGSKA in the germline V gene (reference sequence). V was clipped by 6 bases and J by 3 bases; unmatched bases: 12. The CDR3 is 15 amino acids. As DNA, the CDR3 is TGCAGTGCCCGAGCCCCGGGACAGGGTTTCTACGAGCAGTACTTC. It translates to CSARAPGQGFYEQYF.

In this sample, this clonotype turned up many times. The CDR3 DNA is TGTGCCAGCAGCTTAGCGGCAGGCTACACCTTC. Translated: CASSLAAGYTF. This sequence joins TRBV7-9 and TRBJ1-2, with D unclear. The V end was cut by 0 bases, the J end by 8 bases, with 4 bases between. Germline CDR1 reads SEHNR; CDR2 reads FQNEAQ (reference sequence). The CDR3 spans 11 residues.

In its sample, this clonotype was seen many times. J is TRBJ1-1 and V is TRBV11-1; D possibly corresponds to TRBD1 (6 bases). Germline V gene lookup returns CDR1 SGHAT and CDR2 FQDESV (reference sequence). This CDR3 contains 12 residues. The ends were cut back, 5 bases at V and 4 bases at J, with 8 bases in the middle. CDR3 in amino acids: CASSEQGTEAFF. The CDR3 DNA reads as TGTGCCAGCAGCGAACAGGGCACTGAAGCTTTCTTT.

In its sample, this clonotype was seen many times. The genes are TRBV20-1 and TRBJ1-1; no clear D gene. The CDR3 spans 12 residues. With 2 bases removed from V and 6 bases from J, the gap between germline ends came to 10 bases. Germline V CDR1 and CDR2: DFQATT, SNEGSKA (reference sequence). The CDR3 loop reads CSARRLVAEAFF. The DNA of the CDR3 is TGCAGTGCTAGAAGGTTAGTCGCTGAAGCTTTCTTT.

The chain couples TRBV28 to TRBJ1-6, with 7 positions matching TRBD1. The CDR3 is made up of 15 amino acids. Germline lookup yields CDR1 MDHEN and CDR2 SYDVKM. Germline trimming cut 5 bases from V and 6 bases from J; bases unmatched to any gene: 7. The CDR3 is CASSEPGQLNSPLHF. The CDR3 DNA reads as TGTGCCAGCAGTGAGCCGGGACAGCTTAATTCACCCCTCCACTTT.

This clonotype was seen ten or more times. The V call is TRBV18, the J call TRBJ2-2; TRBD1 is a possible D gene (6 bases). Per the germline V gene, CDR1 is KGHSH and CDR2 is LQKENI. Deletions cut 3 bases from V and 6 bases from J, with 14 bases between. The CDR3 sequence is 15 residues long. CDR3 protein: CASSPSGQRAGELFF. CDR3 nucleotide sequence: TGTGCCAGCTCACCCTCTGGACAGAGGGCCGGGGAGCTGTTTTTT.

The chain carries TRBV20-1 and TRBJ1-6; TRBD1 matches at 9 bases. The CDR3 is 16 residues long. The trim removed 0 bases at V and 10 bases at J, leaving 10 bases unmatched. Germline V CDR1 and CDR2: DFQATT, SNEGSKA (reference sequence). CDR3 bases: TGCAGTGCTAGAGAGAGGGGAGGGACAGGGAGCTCACCCCTCCACTTT. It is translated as CSARERGGTGSSPLHF.

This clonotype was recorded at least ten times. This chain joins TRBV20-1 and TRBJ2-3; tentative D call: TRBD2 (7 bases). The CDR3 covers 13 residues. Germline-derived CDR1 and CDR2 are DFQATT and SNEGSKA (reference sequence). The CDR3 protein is CMGGGPTTDTQYF. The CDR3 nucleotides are TGCATGGGAGGGGGTCCGACCACAGATACGCAGTATTTT.

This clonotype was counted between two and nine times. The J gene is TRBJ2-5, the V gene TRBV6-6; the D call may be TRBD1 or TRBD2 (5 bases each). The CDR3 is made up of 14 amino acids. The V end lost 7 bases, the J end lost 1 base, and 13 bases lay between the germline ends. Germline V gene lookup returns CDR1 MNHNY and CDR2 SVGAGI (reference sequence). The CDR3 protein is CASKWDGRQETQYF. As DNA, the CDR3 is TGTGCCAGCAAGTGGGACGGACGCCAAGAGACCCAGTACTTC.

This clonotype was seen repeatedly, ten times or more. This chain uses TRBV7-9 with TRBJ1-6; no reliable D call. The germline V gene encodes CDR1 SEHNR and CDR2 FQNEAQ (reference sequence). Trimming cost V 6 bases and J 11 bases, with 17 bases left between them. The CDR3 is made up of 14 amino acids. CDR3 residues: CASSVKEGQAPLHF. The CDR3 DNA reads TGTGCCAGCAGTGTAAAAGAGGGTCAGGCACCCCTCCACTTT.

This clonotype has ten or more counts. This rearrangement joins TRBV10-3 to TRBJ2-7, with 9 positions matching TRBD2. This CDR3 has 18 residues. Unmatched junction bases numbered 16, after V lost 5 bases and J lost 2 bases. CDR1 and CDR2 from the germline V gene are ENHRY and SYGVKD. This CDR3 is CAISRPGTSSFAPYEQYF. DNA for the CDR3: TGTGCCATCAGTAGACCGGGGACTAGCTCCTTTGCCCCCTACGAGCAGTACTTC.

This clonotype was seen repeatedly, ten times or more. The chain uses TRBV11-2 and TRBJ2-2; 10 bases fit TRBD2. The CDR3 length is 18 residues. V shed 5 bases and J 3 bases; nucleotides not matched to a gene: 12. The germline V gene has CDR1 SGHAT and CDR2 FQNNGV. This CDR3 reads CASSPMGGTSEYTGELFF. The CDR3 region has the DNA TGTGCCAGCAGCCCCATGGGGGGGACTAGCGAATACACCGGGGAGCTGTTTTTT.

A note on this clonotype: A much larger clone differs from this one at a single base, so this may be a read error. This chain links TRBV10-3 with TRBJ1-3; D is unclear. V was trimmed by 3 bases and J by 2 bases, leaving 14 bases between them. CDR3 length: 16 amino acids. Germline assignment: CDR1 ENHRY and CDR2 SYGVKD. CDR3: CAISDPPGAAGNTIYF. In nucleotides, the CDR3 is TGTGCCATCAGTGACCCACCGGGAGCGGCTGGAAACACCATATATTTT.

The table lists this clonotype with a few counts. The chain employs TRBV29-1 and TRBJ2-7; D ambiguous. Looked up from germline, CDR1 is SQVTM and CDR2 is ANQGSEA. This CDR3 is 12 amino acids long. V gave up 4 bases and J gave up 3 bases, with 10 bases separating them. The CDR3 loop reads CSVVNGDYEQYF. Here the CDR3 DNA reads TGCAGCGTTGTGAACGGTGACTACGAGCAGTACTTC.

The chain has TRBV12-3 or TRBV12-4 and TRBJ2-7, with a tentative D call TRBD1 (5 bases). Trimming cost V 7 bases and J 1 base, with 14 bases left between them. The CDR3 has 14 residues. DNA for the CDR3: TGTGCCAGCACCTTAGGGTACAGGTCCTACGAGCAGTACTTC. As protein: CASTLGYRSYEQYF.

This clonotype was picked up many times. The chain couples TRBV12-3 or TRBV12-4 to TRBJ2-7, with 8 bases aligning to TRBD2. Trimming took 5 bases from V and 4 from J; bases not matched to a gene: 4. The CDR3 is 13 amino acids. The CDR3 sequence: CASSPTGGYEQYF. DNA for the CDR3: TGTGCCAGCAGTCCTACGGGGGGGTACGAGCAGTACTTC.